This is a list of T cell receptor beta chains from one sample in a study of T cells in narcolepsy. The assay was immunoSEQ multiplex PCR, and TCRdb's table has in-frame clones only and misses some. The repertoire holds approximately 25,000 clones, 86% seen once, with 1.1% in the top ten. Sequencing input: CD45RA- memory CD4+ T cells from PBMCs. These receptors all come from a human donor with narcolepsy. Both conserved end residues are part of each CDR3. A D gene is named only where the DNA matches it firmly. Clone size is shown for a subset of rows, as once, few, many or a class of expanded clone.

size	V	D	J	DNA	CDR3
once	TRBV10-1	.	TRBJ2-3	TGCGCCAGCAGCGGACGCAGGGGAGATACGCAGTATTTT	CASSGRRGDTQYF
.	TRBV2	.	TRBJ1-5	TGTGCCAGTACAGGAGTCAATAGCAATCAGCCCCAGCATTTT	CASTGVNSNQPQHF
.	TRBV18	.	TRBJ2-5	TGTGCCAGCTCACCCATGGAAGAGCAGTACTTC	CASSPMEEQYF
.	TRBV7-9	TRBD1	TRBJ2-7	TGTGCCAGCAGTCGAGGGGGCCTCAGCTCCTACGAGCAGTACTTC	CASSRGGLSSYEQYF
.	TRBV5-4	.	TRBJ1-2	TGTGCCAGCAGCTTGGGGATGATGGGGGCCTATGGCTACACCTTC	CASSLGMMGAYGYTF
.	TRBV7-9	.	TRBJ1-2	TGTGCCAGCAGCTTAAATCCGACGGCACTCTACACCTTC	CASSLNPTALYTF
.	TRBV5-5	.	TRBJ1-2	TGTGCCAGCAGCTCTTCCGCCGGGGTTTTCGGAGGCTACACCTTC	CASSSSAGVFGGYTF
.	TRBV27	TRBD2	TRBJ2-3	TGTGCCAGCAGTTTGCGGGGGGGCAGAGATACGCAGTATTTT	CASSLRGGRDTQYF
.	TRBV18	.	TRBJ2-5	TGTGCCAGCTCACCACCGAGTGAGACCCAGTACTTC	CASSPPSETQYF
.	TRBV10-1	TRBD2	TRBJ2-3	TGCGCCAGCAGTGTTGAGCGGGGGTTAACAGATACGCAGTATTTT	CASSVERGLTDTQYF
few	TRBV6-6	.	TRBJ2-2	TGTGCCAGCGGGGACTCGACAGGGTTTAGTACCGGGGAGCTGTTTTTT	CASGDSTGFSTGELFF
.	TRBV5-1	.	TRBJ2-5	TGCGCCAGCAGCGATGCCGGGACACGACAAGAGACCCAGTACTTC	CASSDAGTRQETQYF
.	TRBV10-1	TRBD2	TRBJ2-5	TGCGCCAGCAGTTACTCAACTAGCGGGGGACAAGAGACCCAGTACTTC	CASSYSTSGGQETQYF
.	TRBV14	.	TRBJ2-7	TGTGCCAGCAGCCAAGGGGTGTTGTACGAGCAGTACTTC	CASSQGVLYEQYF
.	TRBV9	TRBD1	TRBJ2-2	TGTGCCAGCAGCGGACAGGGGCCGACGAACACCGGGGAGCTGTTTTTT	CASSGQGPTNTGELFF
.	TRBV5-1	.	TRBJ1-3	TGCGCCAGCAGCTTCGGGACCATAGGCGACACCATATATTTT	CASSFGTIGDTIYF
.	TRBV20-1	.	TRBJ1-1	TGCAGTGCGACCCTCCGTACTGAAGCTTTCTTT	CSATLRTEAFF
.	TRBV5-1	.	TRBJ2-1	TGCGCCAGCAGCTTGGGAGGGGGAGGGGGACACAATGAGCAGTTCTTC	CASSLGGGGGHNEQFF
.	TRBV5-1	.	TRBJ2-7	TGCGCCAGCAGCTCTACGGGACTGCGCTCCTACGAGCAGTACTTC	CASSSTGLRSYEQYF
once	TRBV5-1	TRBD2	TRBJ2-1	TGCGCCAGCAGCTTCGGACTAGCAGGCGATGAGCAGTTCTTC	CASSFGLAGDEQFF
.	TRBV20-1	.	TRBJ2-3	TGCAGTGCTTCCGACGGGTATACGCAGTATTTT	CSASDGYTQYF
.	TRBV29-1	.	TRBJ2-3	TGCAGCGGCGATTCGGGGGGCACAGATACGCAGTATTTT	CSGDSGGTDTQYF
.	TRBV4-1	.	TRBJ2-7	TGCGCCAGCAGCCAGGAACAGTCCTACGTGCAGTACTTC	CASSQEQSYVQYF
.	TRBV12-2	.	TRBJ1-5	TGTGCAAGTCGCTTATTAGCTCAGCCCCAGCATTTT	CASRLLAQPQHF
.	TRBV5-6	.	TRBJ1-1	TGTGCCAGCAGCCTGGGGGTCTTGATGAACACTGAAGCTTTCTTT	CASSLGVLMNTEAFF
.	TRBV7-2	TRBD1	TRBJ1-1	TGTGCCAGCAGTCCATCCGGGACAGGGAACACTGAAGCTTTCTTT	CASSPSGTGNTEAFF
.	TRBV18	TRBD2	TRBJ2-1	TGTGCCAGCTCACCAATAACGACTAGCGGGGGGGACGAGCAGTTCTTC	CASSPITTSGGDEQFF
once	TRBV5-1	TRBD1	TRBJ2-2	TGCGCCAGCAGCAGTAGGCAGGGGGTTCCGACCGGGGAGCTGTTTTTT	CASSSRQGVPTGELFF
once	TRBV11-1	TRBD2	TRBJ2-5	TGTGCCAGCAGCCCGGGGACTAGCCCTGAGACCCAGTACTTC	CASSPGTSPETQYF
once	TRBV6-1	.	TRBJ2-3	TGTGCCAGCAGTGAACCGGGGAGGTCTGCAGATACGCAGTATTTT	CASSEPGRSADTQYF
.	TRBV6-5	.	TRBJ1-6	TGTGCCAGCAATTTCAGGGGACCGAATTCACCCCTCCACTTT	CASNFRGPNSPLHF
few	TRBV7-9	.	TRBJ2-5	TGTGCCAGCAGCTTAGTGGGTGAGGAGACCCAGTACTTC	CASSLVGEETQYF
.	TRBV19	.	TRBJ1-5	TGTGCCAGTAACGGGGGGAGGTGGAGCAATCAGCCCCAGCATTTT	CASNGGRWSNQPQHF
.	TRBV13	TRBD1	TRBJ1-5	TGTGCCAGCAGCTTAGGCCCCAGAAAACAGGGGGGGGCCCATCAGCCCCAGCATTTT	CASSLGPRKQGGAHQPQHF
once	TRBV6-1	.	TRBJ1-5	TGTGCCAGCAGTGGACAGGATAATAGCAATCAGCCCCAGCATTTT	CASSGQDNSNQPQHF
.	TRBV2	.	TRBJ1-5	TGTGCCAGCCGGGGGGAGGATCAGCCCCAGCATTTT	CASRGEDQPQHF
.	TRBV5-4	.	TRBJ2-5	TGTGCCAGCAGCTTTCCAACAGGGGGAGGGGAGACCCAGTACTTC	CASSFPTGGGETQYF
.	TRBV4-1	.	TRBJ1-2	TGCGCCAGCAGCCAAGCCCACTATGGCTACACCTTC	CASSQAHYGYTF
.	TRBV5-6	.	TRBJ1-4	TGTGCCAGCAGCTCCTATGTCAGAGAGTCAACTAATGAAAAACTGTTTTTT	CASSSYVRESTNEKLFF
.	TRBV19	.	TRBJ2-7	TGTGCCAGTAGTATCCAGGACTCCTACGAGCAGTACTTC	CASSIQDSYEQYF
.	TRBV18	.	TRBJ1-2	TGTGCCAGCTCACCATTGGGGGAGGGGTTCGGCTACACCTTC	CASSPLGEGFGYTF
.	TRBV6-5	TRBD1	TRBJ1-6	TGTGCCAGCAGTCAAAGACAGGGGACACCCCTCCACTTT	CASSQRQGTPLHF
.	TRBV7-9	TRBD1	TRBJ1-2	TGTGCCAGCAGCTTAAGCGCAGGGGGGAACTATGGCTACACCTTC	CASSLSAGGNYGYTF
few	TRBV27	.	TRBJ1-4	TGTGCCAGCAGTAAAACGCGGACAGTTGAAAAACTGTTTTTT	CASSKTRTVEKLFF
.	TRBV13	TRBD1	TRBJ2-1	TGTGCCAGCACCTGGACAGGGGTGACCTACAATGAGCAGTTCTTC	CASTWTGVTYNEQFF
.	TRBV6-5	.	TRBJ1-1	TGTGCCAGCAGTTTGCGGGGGACTGAAGCTTTCTTT	CASSLRGTEAFF
.	TRBV27	TRBD1	TRBJ2-3	TGTGCCATCCCCGACAGGGAGCTCTTCACAGATACGCAGTATTTT	CAIPDRELFTDTQYF
.	TRBV5-1	TRBD1	TRBJ2-4	TGCGCCAGCAGCCCCGCCCCGGACAGGGTTGAAAACATTCAGTACTTC	CASSPAPDRVENIQYF
.	TRBV4-1	TRBD1	TRBJ2-7	TGCGCCAGCAGCCGAACAGGACAGGTGAGGGAGCAGTACTTC	CASSRTGQVREQYF
.	TRBV12-1	.	TRBJ2-2	TGTGCCAGCAGCGTGGAGGCTAGCGGGGGGGCGACCGTTCCGAACACCGGGGAGCTGTTTTTT	CASSVEASGGATVPNTGELFF
.	TRBV28	.	TRBJ1-3	TGTGCCAGCAGTTTACCAACAGGAATCTCTGGAAACACCATATATTTT	CASSLPTGISGNTIYF
.	TRBV6-1	.	TRBJ1-1	TGTGCCAGCACTGTTGGACAGTACGCTGAAGCTTTCTTT	CASTVGQYAEAFF
few	TRBV19	.	TRBJ1-4	TGTGCCAGTAGACTACTCGGACCGAATGAAAAACTGTTTTTT	CASRLLGPNEKLFF
.	TRBV7-8	.	TRBJ2-4	TGTGCCAGCAGCTTAGAGGGGCTACGAGCCAAAAACATTCAGTACTTC	CASSLEGLRAKNIQYF
.	TRBV13	.	TRBJ1-1	TGTGCCAGCAGCGCCACCATTGGGGAGAGGAACACTGAAGCTTTCTTT	CASSATIGERNTEAFF
.	TRBV25-1	.	TRBJ1-2	TGTGCCAGCAGTGGAGCGACATCCTACGCGACAGGCTACACCTTC	CASSGATSYATGYTF
few	TRBV2	TRBD2	TRBJ2-3	TGTGCCAGCAGTGAAAATAGCGGGGGTGATACGCAGTATTTT	CASSENSGGDTQYF
.	TRBV2	.	TRBJ2-1	TGTGCCTCCTCCCCTACCAGGGTTGGGAATGAGCAGTTCTTC	CASSPTRVGNEQFF
.	TRBV15	.	TRBJ1-2	TGTGCCACCAGCAGGAAGACTGACTATGGCTACACCTTC	CATSRKTDYGYTF
.	TRBV18	.	TRBJ2-5	TGTGCCAGCTCACCCCCAACACAAGAGACCCAGTACTTC	CASSPPTQETQYF